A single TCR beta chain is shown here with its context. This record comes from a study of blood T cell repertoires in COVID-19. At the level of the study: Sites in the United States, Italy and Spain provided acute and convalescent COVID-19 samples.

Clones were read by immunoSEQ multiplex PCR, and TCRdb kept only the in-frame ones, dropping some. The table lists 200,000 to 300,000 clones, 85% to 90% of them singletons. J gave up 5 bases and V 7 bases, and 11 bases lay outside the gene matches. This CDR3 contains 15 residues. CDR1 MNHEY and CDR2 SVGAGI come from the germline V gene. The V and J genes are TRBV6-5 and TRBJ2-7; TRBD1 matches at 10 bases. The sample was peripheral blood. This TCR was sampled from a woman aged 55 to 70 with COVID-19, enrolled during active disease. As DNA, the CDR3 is TGTGCCAGCACCCGGGGGGGGACAGGGGAAAACGAGCAGTACTTC. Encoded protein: CASTRGGTGENEQYF.